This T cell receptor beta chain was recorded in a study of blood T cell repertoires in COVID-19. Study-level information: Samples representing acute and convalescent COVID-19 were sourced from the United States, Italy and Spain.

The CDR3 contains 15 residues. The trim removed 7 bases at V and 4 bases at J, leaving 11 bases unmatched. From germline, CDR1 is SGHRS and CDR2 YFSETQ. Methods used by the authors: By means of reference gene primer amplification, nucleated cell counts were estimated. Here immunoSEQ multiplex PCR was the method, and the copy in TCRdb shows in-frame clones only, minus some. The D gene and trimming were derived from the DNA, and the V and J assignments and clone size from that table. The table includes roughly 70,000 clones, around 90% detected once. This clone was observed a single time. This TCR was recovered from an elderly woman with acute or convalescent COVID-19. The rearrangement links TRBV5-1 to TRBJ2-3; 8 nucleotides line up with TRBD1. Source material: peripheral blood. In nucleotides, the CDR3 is TGCGCCAGCGGTTTGGGACAGGTAGGGCCAGATACGCAGTATTTT. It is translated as CASGLGQVGPDTQYF.